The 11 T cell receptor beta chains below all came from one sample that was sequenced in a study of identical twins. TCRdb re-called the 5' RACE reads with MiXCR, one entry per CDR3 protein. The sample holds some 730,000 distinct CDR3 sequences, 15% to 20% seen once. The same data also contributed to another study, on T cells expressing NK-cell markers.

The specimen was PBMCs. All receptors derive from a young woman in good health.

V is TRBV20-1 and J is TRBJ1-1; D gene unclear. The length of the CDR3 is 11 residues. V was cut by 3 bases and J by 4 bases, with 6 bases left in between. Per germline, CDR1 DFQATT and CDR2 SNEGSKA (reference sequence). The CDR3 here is CSARESTEAFF. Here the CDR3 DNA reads TGCAGTGCTAGGGAAAGCACTGAAGCTTTCTTT.

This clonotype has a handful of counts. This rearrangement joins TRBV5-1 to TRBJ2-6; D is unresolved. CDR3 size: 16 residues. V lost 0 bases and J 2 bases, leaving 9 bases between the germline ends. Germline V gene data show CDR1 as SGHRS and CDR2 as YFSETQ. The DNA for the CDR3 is TGCGCCAGCAGCTTGGGCTTGGTGGCTGGGGCCAACGTCCTGACTTTC. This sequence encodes CASSLGLVAGANVLTF.

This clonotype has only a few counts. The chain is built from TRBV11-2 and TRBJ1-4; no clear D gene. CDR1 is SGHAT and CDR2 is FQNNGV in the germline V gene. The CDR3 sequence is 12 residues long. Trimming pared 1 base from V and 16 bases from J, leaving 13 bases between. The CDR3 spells CASSLVTAIRFF. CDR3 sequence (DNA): TGTGCCAGCAGCTTAGTGACTGCTATCAGGTTTTTT.

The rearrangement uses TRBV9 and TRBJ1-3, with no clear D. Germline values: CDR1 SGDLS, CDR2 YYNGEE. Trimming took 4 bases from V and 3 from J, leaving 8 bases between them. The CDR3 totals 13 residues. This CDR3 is CASSPGLGNTIYF. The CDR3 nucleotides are TGTGCCAGCAGCCCAGGTCTTGGAAACACCATATATTTT.

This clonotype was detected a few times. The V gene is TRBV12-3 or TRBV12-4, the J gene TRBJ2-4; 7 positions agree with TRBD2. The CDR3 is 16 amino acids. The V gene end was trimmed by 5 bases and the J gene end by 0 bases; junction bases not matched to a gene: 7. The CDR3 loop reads CASSPYSGLAKNIQYF. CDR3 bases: TGTGCCAGCAGTCCATATAGCGGGCTAGCCAAAAACATTCAGTACTTC.

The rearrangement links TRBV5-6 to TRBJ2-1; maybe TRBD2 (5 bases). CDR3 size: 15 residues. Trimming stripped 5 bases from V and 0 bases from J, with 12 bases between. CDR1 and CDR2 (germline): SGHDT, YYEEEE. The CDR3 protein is CASRVAWSSYNEQFF. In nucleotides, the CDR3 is TGTGCCAGCAGGGTAGCGTGGAGCTCCTACAATGAGCAGTTCTTC.

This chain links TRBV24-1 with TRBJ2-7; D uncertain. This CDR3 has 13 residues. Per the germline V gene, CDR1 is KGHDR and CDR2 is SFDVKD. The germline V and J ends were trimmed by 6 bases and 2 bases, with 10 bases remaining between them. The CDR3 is CATSRRYTYEQYF. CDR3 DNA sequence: TGTGCCACCAGTCGTCGTTATACCTACGAGCAGTACTTC.

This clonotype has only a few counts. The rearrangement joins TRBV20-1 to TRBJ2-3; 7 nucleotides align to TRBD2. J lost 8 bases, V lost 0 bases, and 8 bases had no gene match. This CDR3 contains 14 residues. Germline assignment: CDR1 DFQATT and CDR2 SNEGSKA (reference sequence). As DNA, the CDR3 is TGCAGTGCTAGAGATGTGGAAAGGGAGGGTACGCAGTATTTT. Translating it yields CSARDVEREGTQYF.

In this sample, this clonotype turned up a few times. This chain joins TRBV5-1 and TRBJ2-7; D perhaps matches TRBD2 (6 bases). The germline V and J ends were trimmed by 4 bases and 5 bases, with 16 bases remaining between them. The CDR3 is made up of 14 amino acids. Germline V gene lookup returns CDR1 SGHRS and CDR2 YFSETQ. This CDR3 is CASSAGRGLDEQYF. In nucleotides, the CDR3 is TGCGCCAGCAGCGCCGGGAGAGGTTTGGACGAGCAGTACTTC. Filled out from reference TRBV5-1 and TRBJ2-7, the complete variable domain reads KAGVTQTPRYLIKTRGQQVTLSCSPISGHRSVSWYQQTPGQGLQFLFEYFSETQRNKGNFPGRFSGRQFSNSRSEMNVSTLELGDSALYLCASSAGRGLDEQYFGPGTRLTVT.

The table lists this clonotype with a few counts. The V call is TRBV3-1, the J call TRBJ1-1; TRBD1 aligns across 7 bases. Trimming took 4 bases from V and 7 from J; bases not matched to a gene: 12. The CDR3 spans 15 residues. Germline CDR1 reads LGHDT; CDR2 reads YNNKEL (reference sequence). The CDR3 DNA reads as TGTGCCAGCAGCCCAGAATCACAGGGGCAGGGTGAAGCTTTCTTT. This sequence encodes CASSPESQGQGEAFF.

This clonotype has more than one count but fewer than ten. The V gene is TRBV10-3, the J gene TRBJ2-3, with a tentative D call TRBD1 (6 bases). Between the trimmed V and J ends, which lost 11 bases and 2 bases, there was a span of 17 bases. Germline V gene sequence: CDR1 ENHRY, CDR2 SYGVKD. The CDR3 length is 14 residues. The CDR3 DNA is TGTGCCCTCTCCAGGGGCTCTATCACAGATACGCAGTATTTT. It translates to CALSRGSITDTQYF.